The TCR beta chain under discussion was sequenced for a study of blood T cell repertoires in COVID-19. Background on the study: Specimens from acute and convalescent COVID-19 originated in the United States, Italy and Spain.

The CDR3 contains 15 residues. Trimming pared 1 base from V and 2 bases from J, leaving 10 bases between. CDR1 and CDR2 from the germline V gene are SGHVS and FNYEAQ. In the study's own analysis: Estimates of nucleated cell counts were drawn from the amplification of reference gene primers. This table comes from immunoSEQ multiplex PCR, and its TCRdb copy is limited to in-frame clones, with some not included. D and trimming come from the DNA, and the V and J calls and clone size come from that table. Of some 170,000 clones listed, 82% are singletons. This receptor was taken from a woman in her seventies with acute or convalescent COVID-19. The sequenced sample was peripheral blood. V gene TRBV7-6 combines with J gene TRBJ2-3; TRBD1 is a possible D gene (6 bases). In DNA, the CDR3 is TGTGCCAGCAGCTTAGTTGGGGGCTACACAGATACGCAGTATTTT. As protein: CASSLVGGYTDTQYF. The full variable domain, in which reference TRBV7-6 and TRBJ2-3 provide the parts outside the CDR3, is GAGVSQSPRYKVTKRGQDVALRCDPISGHVSLYWYRQALGQGPEFLTYFNYEAQQDKSGLPNDRFSAERPEGSISTLTIQRTEQRDSAMYRCASSLVGGYTDTQYFGPGTRLTVL.